The 20 T cell receptor beta chains below all came from one sample that was sequenced in a study of T-cell reconstitution after alpha-beta-depleted transplantation in children. Construction of the TCRbeta library involved unique molecular identifiers. TCRdb called the PCR reads again in MiXCR, with one record for every CDR3 protein. This sample has about 290,000 distinct CDR3 sequences, with 10% found just once. The sequenced sample was PBMCs, obtained before TCRalphabeta/CD19-depleted stem cell transplant. Every receptor here comes from a boy in the first two years of life with acute myeloid leukemia, due to receive a stem cell transplant.

The chain is built from TRBV7-9 and TRBJ2-3; weak D call: TRBD2 (6 bases). V was shortened by 3 bases and J by 2 bases, with 15 bases between the two germline ends. CDR3 length: 16 residues. Looked up from germline, CDR1 is SEHNR and CDR2 is FQNEAQ (reference sequence). The CDR3 DNA reads TGTGCCAGCAGCTTTCGCTCGGGAGTGAACACAGATACGCAGTATTTT. Its translation: CASSFRSGVNTDTQYF.

The chain recombines TRBV29-1 with TRBJ2-1; 10 bases fit TRBD2. Germline loops: CDR1 SQVTM, CDR2 ANQGSEA. This CDR3 comprises 14 residues. The J segment lost 2 bases and the V segment lost 8 bases, leaving 6 bases of the junction unmatched. In DNA form, the CDR3 reads TGCAGCCTGTGGGGACTAGCGCCCTACAATGAGCAGTTCTTC. Translating gives CSLWGLAPYNEQFF.

This clonotype has at least ten counts. The DNA of the CDR3 is TGTGCCAGCAGCTTAGGGGACAGGGGGCCCCAGCATTTT. Translation gives CASSLGDRGPQHF. The chain uses TRBV7-2 and TRBJ1-5; 10 bases agree with TRBD1. Germline V gene data show CDR1 as SGHTA and CDR2 as FQGNSA. The CDR3 sequence is 13 residues long. V lost 1 base and J lost 9; bases outside the gene matches: 0.

This clonotype was found a few times. The gene calls are TRBV20-1 and TRBJ2-1, with TRBD1 matching over 8 bases. Unmatched junction bases numbered 3, after V lost 3 bases and J lost 2 bases. Germline V gives CDR1 DFQATT, CDR2 SNEGSKA (reference sequence). The CDR3 totals 14 residues. The DNA for the CDR3 is TGCAGTGCTAGCTACAGGGGGACCTACAATGAGCAGTTCTTC. This translates into CSASYRGTYNEQFF.

CDR3: CATSDQGSNQPQHF. The CDR3 nucleotides read TGTGCCACCAGTGATCAGGGGAGCAATCAGCCCCAGCATTTT. This rearrangement joins TRBV24-1 to TRBJ1-5; possible D gene TRBD1, 6 bases. CDR3 length: 14 residues. V was trimmed by 3 bases and J by 1 base, leaving 6 bases between them. CDR1 is KGHDR, CDR2 SFDVKD, per germline.

This clonotype was seen repeatedly, ten times or more. The gene calls are TRBV28 and TRBJ2-1, with unresolved D. The germline V gene has CDR1 MDHEN and CDR2 SYDVKM. Trimming removed 2 bases from V and 0 bases from J, with 14 bases in between. This CDR3 is 17 amino acids long. The DNA of the CDR3 is TGTGCCAGCAGTTTAAGAGTGTACACCACCTCCTACAATGAGCAGTTCTTC. Amino acids: CASSLRVYTTSYNEQFF. The whole variable domain, filled in from reference TRBV28 and TRBJ2-1, reads DVKVTQSSRYLVKRTGEKVFLECVQDMDHENMFWYRQDPGLGLRLIYFSYDVKMKEKGDIPEGYSVSREKKERFSLILESASTNQTSMYLCASSLRVYTTSYNEQFFGPGTRLTVL.

On this clonotype itself: This may be a read error: a much more frequent sequence differs by one nucleotide. The V call is TRBV5-1, the J call TRBJ2-7; D unresolved. CDR1 is SGHRS, CDR2 YFSETQ, per germline. This CDR3 comprises 14 residues. CDR3: CASSLVHTSYELYF. Written as DNA, the CDR3 is TGCGCCAGCAGCTTGGTCCACACTTCCTACGAGCTGTACTTC.

This clonotype appeared many times. The CDR3 DNA reads as TGTGCCACAGACGGGACAGGTAGGGGCTACGAGCAGTACTTC. It codes for CATDGTGRGYEQYF. This chain connects TRBV6-1 to TRBJ2-7; 8 bases line up with TRBD1. The V gene end was trimmed by 10 bases and the J gene end by 3 bases; junction bases not matched to a gene: 11. The CDR3 runs 14 residues. CDR1 is MNHNS, CDR2 SASEGT, per germline.

This clonotype came up many times. V gene TRBV7-3 combines with J gene TRBJ2-1, with 8 nucleotides matching TRBD2. Trimming cost V 4 bases and J 8 bases; bases outside gene matches: 4. This CDR3 has 13 amino acids. CDR1 and CDR2 from the germline V gene are SGHTA and FQGTGA. The chain's CDR3 is CASSSLTSDEQFF. CDR3 bases: TGTGCCAGCAGCTCCCTGACTAGCGATGAGCAGTTCTTC.

This clonotype was counted many times. The chain is built from TRBV7-2 and TRBJ2-3, with D unclear. Per germline, CDR1 SGHTA and CDR2 FQGNSA. Trimming shortened V by 0 bases and J by 4 bases, and 11 bases separated the two germline ends. The CDR3 spans 15 residues. The CDR3 here is CASSLAWRTSDTQYF. The CDR3 bases are TGTGCCAGCAGCTTAGCTTGGCGAACATCAGATACGCAGTATTTT.

In regard to this clonotype: This clone may be a read error of a much larger clone one base away. The J gene is TRBJ2-5, the V gene TRBV29-1; no clear D gene. The CDR3 extends over 15 amino acids. Germline loops: CDR1 SQVTM, CDR2 ANQGSEA. CDR3 nucleotide sequence: TGCAGCCCTGTCATCCAGAGTCTGTACCAAGAGACCCAGCACTTC. Its translation: CSPVIQSLYQETQHF. The complete variable domain, with remaining parts taken from reference TRBV29-1 and TRBJ2-5, reads SAVISQKPSRDICQRGTSLTIQCQVDSQVTMMFWYRQQPGQSLTLIATANQGSEATYESGFVIDKFPISRPNLTFSTLTVSNMSPEDSSIYLCSPVIQSLYQETQHFGPGTRLLVL.

This clonotype was detected many times. The V gene is TRBV7-3, the J gene TRBJ2-1; D is perhaps TRBD2 (6 bases). Germline V CDR1 and CDR2: SGHTA, FQGTGA. V was cut by 0 bases and J by 0 bases, with 18 bases left in between. The CDR3 has 19 amino acids. CDR3 protein: CASSLTARTMEFSYNEQFF. The CDR3 DNA reads as TGTGCCAGCAGCTTAACGGCCCGGACTATGGAGTTCTCCTACAATGAGCAGTTCTTC. The entire variable domain, with the rest obtained from reference TRBV7-3 and TRBJ2-1, is as follows: GAGVSQTPSNKVTEKGKYVELRCDPISGHTALYWYRQSLGQGPEFLIYFQGTGAADDSGLPNDRFFAVRPEGSVSTLKIQRTERGDSAVYLCASSLTARTMEFSYNEQFFGPGTRLTVL.

This clonotype was recorded a few times. V and J are TRBV7-2 and TRBJ2-7; possible D gene TRBD1, 6 bases. Looked up from germline, CDR1 is SGHTA and CDR2 is FQGNSA. The CDR3 is made up of 13 amino acids. Trimming left V 5 bases short and J 5 bases short, with 13 bases between. The CDR3 DNA sequence: TGTGCCAGCAGCCCCCAGGGGAAAAACGAGCAGTACTTC. Translated: CASSPQGKNEQYF.

This clonotype was detected many times. This sequence joins TRBV20-1 and TRBJ1-5; no definite D call. This CDR3 comprises 12 residues. The germline V gene has CDR1 DFQATT and CDR2 SNEGSKA (reference sequence). Trimming left V 1 base short and J 7 bases short, with 8 bases between. Here the CDR3 reads CSARVPSQPQHF. CDR3 DNA: TGCAGTGCTAGAGTCCCATCCCAGCCCCAGCATTTT.

The chain has TRBV7-8 and TRBJ2-3; possibly TRBD2 for D (7 bases). Germline values: CDR1 SGHVS, CDR2 FQNEAQ. This CDR3 comprises 15 residues. The V gene lost 0 bases and the J gene lost 2 bases, with 9 bases spanning the gap. CDR3 DNA: TGTGCCAGCAGCTTAGCGGCGGGGGCCACAGATACGCAGTATTTT. Translated: CASSLAAGATDTQYF.

Turning to this clonotype: A much larger clone is a single base away; this may be a read error. This sequence joins TRBV18 and TRBJ1-3; D not resolved. CDR1 is KGHSH, CDR2 LQKENI, per germline. V was shortened by 1 base and J by 2 bases, with 6 bases between the two germline ends. This CDR3 contains 14 residues. CDR3 residues: CASSPQRTGNTIYF. CDR3 sequence (DNA): TGTGCCAGCTCACCACAGAGGACTGGAAACACCATATATTTT.

The chain employs TRBV19 and TRBJ2-3; 12 nucleotides agree with TRBD2. Germline lookup yields CDR1 LNHDA and CDR2 SQIVND (reference sequence). CDR3 length: 15 amino acids. Unmatched junction bases numbered 4, after V lost 2 bases and J lost 7 bases. The CDR3 loop reads CASSILAGGLHTQYF. DNA of the CDR3: TGTGCCAGTAGTATACTAGCGGGGGGGCTTCATACGCAGTATTTT.

This clonotype was counted a few times. The V and J genes are TRBV12-3 or TRBV12-4 and TRBJ2-1; D not resolved. The CDR3 consists of 15 residues. The V end was cut by 6 bases, the J end by 4 bases, with 16 bases between. CDR3 protein: CASSREGKLYNEQFF. In DNA, the CDR3 is TGTGCCAGCAGCCGAGAAGGCAAACTTTACAATGAGCAGTTCTTC.

CDR3 sequence reads: CSASGPGELFF. CDR3 DNA sequence: TGCAGCGCTAGCGGGCCCGGGGAGCTGTTTTTT. The chain combines TRBV29-1 with TRBJ2-2; 8 nucleotides align to TRBD2. The trim removed 7 bases at V and 6 bases at J, leaving 1 base unmatched. The CDR3 loop spans 11 amino acids. The germline CDR1 and CDR2 sequences are SQVTM and ANQGSEA.

This clonotype was seen repeatedly, ten times or more. The chain is built from TRBV29-1 and TRBJ2-7; a weak D match, TRBD1 (5 bases). With 4 bases removed from V and 7 bases from J, the gap between germline ends came to 14 bases. Germline loops: CDR1 SQVTM, CDR2 ANQGSEA. The CDR3 extends over 12 amino acids. CDR3 in amino acids: CSVGVQEYEQYF. The CDR3 DNA follows: TGCAGCGTTGGAGTACAGGAGTATGAGCAGTACTTC.